These 27 T cell receptor beta chains share one sample of origin, sequenced in a study of a mutant IDH1 vaccine in newly diagnosed glioma. Time point: week 11, during vaccination. The vaccine gave 300 ug of a 20-mer mutant IDH1 peptide subcutaneously per dose. No antigens are known for them. Sequencing was performed with immunoSEQ multiplex PCR; in TCRdb, only in-frame clones are kept and a portion is missing. Here the sample spans tens of thousands of clones, around 77% being singletons. The sample consisted of PBMCs, taken from a glioma patient whose treatment included an IDH1 peptide vaccine. The receptors here all came from a woman aged 18-30 years with glioma.

V is TRBV9 and J is TRBJ2-4; either TRBD1 or TRBD2 may fit D (5 bases each). This CDR3 has 15 amino acids. In germline, CDR1 is SGDLS, CDR2 YYNGEE. V was shortened by 2 bases and J by 8 bases, with 17 bases between the two germline ends. The CDR3 region is CASSVTGTLRDIQYF. In nucleotides, the CDR3 is TGTGCCAGCAGCGTTACCGGGACCCTGAGGGACATTCAGTACTTC.

The chain has TRBV13 and TRBJ1-4, with a possible D match to TRBD1 (5 bases). V gave up 3 bases and J gave up 4 bases, with 9 bases separating them. The length of the CDR3 is 14 residues. Germline V lookup: CDR1 PRHDT, CDR2 FYEKMQ (reference sequence). The CDR3 DNA is TGTGCCAGCAGCTTCGGGGCCTTTAATGAAAAACTGTTTTTT. Its protein is CASSFGAFNEKLFF.

CDR3 DNA: TGTGCCAGTAGTATATCGGGAGGCACAGATACGCAGTATTTT. This sequence encodes CASSISGGTDTQYF. V is TRBV19 and J is TRBJ2-3, with a tentative D call TRBD2 (6 bases). Germline loops: CDR1 LNHDA, CDR2 SQIVND (reference sequence). This CDR3 has 14 residues. V lost 2 bases and J lost 1, with 7 bases in between.

This chain joins TRBV6-4 and TRBJ2-4; perhaps TRBD2 as D (6 bases). Trimming removed 0 bases from V and 9 bases from J, with 15 bases in between. This CDR3 is built from 15 residues. Germline-derived CDR1 and CDR2 are MRHNA and SNTAGT. The CDR3: CASSDSTRAAGIQYF. In DNA, the CDR3 is TGTGCCAGCAGTGACTCGACTAGGGCGGCGGGCATTCAGTACTTC.

The V call is TRBV18, the J call TRBJ1-1; 7 nucleotides align to TRBD1. Germline lookup yields CDR1 KGHSH and CDR2 LQKENI. Unmatched junction bases numbered 14, after V lost 6 bases and J lost 4 bases. The CDR3 has 16 residues. CDR3 nucleotide sequence: TGTGCCAGCTCGCCTAGGGAAGGGGGCTGGGCCACTGAAGCTTTCTTT. The encoded protein is CASSPREGGWATEAFF. Together with reference TRBV18 and TRBJ1-1, the CDR3 gives the full variable domain: NAGVMQNPRHLVRRRGQEARLRCSPMKGHSHVYWYRQLPEEGLKFMVYLQKENIIDESGMPKERFSAEFPKEGPSILRIQQVVRGDSAAYFCASSPREGGWATEAFFGQGTRLTVV.

This clone was seen more than once but under ten times. The CDR3 spells CASSLPGDEKLFF. The DNA for the CDR3 is TGTGCCAGCAGCTTGCCAGGGGATGAAAAACTGTTTTTT. The J gene is TRBJ1-4, the V gene TRBV5-6, with D maybe TRBD1 (6 bases). Germline CDR1 SGHDT, CDR2 YYEEEE. CDR3 length: 13 amino acids. V gave up 1 base and J gave up 6 bases, with 7 bases separating them.

The CDR3 bases are TGTGCCAGTAGGCCGGGACAGGGGGGTATGGATGAAAAACTGTTTTTT. It encodes CASRPGQGGMDEKLFF. The V gene is TRBV19, the J gene TRBJ1-4; 11 bases map to TRBD1. The CDR3 is made up of 16 amino acids. Germline CDR1 LNHDA, CDR2 SQIVND (reference sequence). V shed 6 bases and J 6 bases; nucleotides not matched to a gene: 9.

This clone was observed a single time. DNA for the CDR3: TGTGCCAGCAGCTCAACTTCCTCTGGAAACACCATATATTTT. This encodes CASSSTSSGNTIYF. The rearrangement joins TRBV7-3 to TRBJ1-3; no clear D gene. The V gene lost 4 bases and the J gene lost 0 bases, with 7 bases spanning the gap. The CDR3 totals 14 residues. Germline V gene data show CDR1 as SGHTA and CDR2 as FQGTGA.

This chain uses TRBV11-2 with TRBJ2-1; D ambiguous. The germline V gene encodes CDR1 SGHAT and CDR2 FQNNGV. The V gene lost 2 bases and the J gene lost 9 bases, with 5 bases spanning the gap. The CDR3 consists of 11 residues. The CDR3, as DNA: TGTGCCAGCAGCTTATCGCCTGAGCAGTTCTTC. This gives the protein CASSLSPEQFF. The full variable domain, rest sourced from reference TRBV11-2 and TRBJ2-1, is EAGVAQSPRYKIIEKRQSVAFWCNPISGHATLYWYQQILGQGPKLLIQFQNNGVVDDSQLPKDRFSAERLKGVDSTLKIQPAKLEDSAVYLCASSLSPEQFFGPGTRLTVL.

This clone was seen only a few times. The chain couples TRBV2 to TRBJ2-2, with unresolved D. V lost 1 base, J lost 7 bases, and 16 bases lay in between. This CDR3 region has 16 residues. CDR1 is SNHLY and CDR2 is FYNNEI in the germline V gene. CDR3 in amino acids: CASSEVWSPSGGELFF. CDR3 bases: TGTGCCAGCAGTGAAGTTTGGAGTCCGTCGGGCGGGGAGCTGTTTTTT.

This chain links TRBV4-1 with TRBJ1-1; 7 bases line up with TRBD1. Germline values: CDR1 MGHRA, CDR2 YSYEKL. J lost 6 bases, V lost 4 bases, and 8 bases had no gene match. This CDR3 comprises 14 residues. The CDR3 DNA follows: TGCGCCAGCAGCCGCGGGACAGCCGGACCTGAAGCTTTCTTT. This sequence encodes CASSRGTAGPEAFF.

The rearrangement joins TRBV28 to TRBJ2-7, with 9 bases fitting TRBD1. J lost 4 bases, V lost 6 bases, and 7 bases had no gene match. The CDR3 covers 14 residues. Germline values: CDR1 MDHEN, CDR2 SYDVKM. DNA of the CDR3: TGTGCCAGCAGATTAGGACAGGGGTGGTACGAGCAGTACTTC. Translation: CASRLGQGWYEQYF.

This clone was found once. J is TRBJ2-1 and V is TRBV30, with unresolved D. Trimming pared 0 bases from V and 6 bases from J, leaving 6 bases between. CDR3 size: 12 residues. Germline assignment: CDR1 GTSNPN and CDR2 SVGIG (reference sequence). The CDR3 loop reads CAWSVQFNEQFF. Here the CDR3 DNA reads TGTGCCTGGAGTGTACAGTTCAATGAGCAGTTCTTC.

The gene calls are TRBV6-5 and TRBJ2-4; D may be TRBD1 (6 bases). V was clipped by 0 bases and J by 10 bases, with 13 bases between them. The CDR3 spans 14 residues. Looked up from germline, CDR1 is MNHEY and CDR2 is SVGAGI. The CDR3: CASSYSSGARIQYF. The CDR3 DNA follows: TGTGCCAGCAGTTACTCATCAGGGGCCCGAATTCAGTACTTC.

J is TRBJ1-2 and V is TRBV6-5; D gene uncertain. Trimming pared 2 bases from V and 3 bases from J, leaving 4 bases between. The CDR3 extends over 12 amino acids. Germline assignment: CDR1 MNHEY and CDR2 SVGAGI. The CDR3 region has the DNA TGTGCCAGCAGTTACGGCTACTATGGCTACACCTTC. Translation gives CASSYGYYGYTF.

This clone has a handful of counts. This sequence joins TRBV7-8 and TRBJ1-1; D might be TRBD1 (6 bases). Germline V CDR1 and CDR2: SGHVS, FQNEAQ. V lost 5 bases, J lost 1 base, and 14 bases lay in between. The length of the CDR3 is 15 residues. The CDR3 is CASSPETGPNTEAFF. In DNA form, the CDR3 reads TGTGCCAGCAGCCCCGAGACAGGACCGAACACTGAAGCTTTCTTT.

CDR3 sequence reads: CASSPLWGQGAGYTF. The CDR3 nucleotides are TGTGCCAGCAGTCCACTTTGGGGGCAGGGGGCCGGCTACACCTTC. The rearrangement uses TRBV27 and TRBJ1-2; 8 nucleotides agree with TRBD1. V gave up 5 bases and J gave up 8 bases; unmatched junction bases: 13. The CDR3 length is 15 residues. Germline V gene data show CDR1 as MNHEY and CDR2 as SMNVEV (reference sequence).

The chain has TRBV10-3 and TRBJ1-1; D ambiguous. V lost 6 bases to trimming and J lost 0 bases, with 14 bases between them. Germline CDR1 reads ENHRY; CDR2 reads SYGVKD. CDR3 length equals 15 residues. CDR3 bases: TGTGCCATCAGCCCGAGGGCAGGTATGAACACTGAAGCTTTCTTT. Protein product: CAISPRAGMNTEAFF.

This chain links TRBV27 with TRBJ2-1, with a possible D match to TRBD2 (5 bases). The germline CDR1 and CDR2 sequences are MNHEY and SMNVEV (reference sequence). V was trimmed by 8 bases and J by 4 bases, leaving 9 bases between them. The CDR3 consists of 12 residues. The CDR3 loop is CASGSPYNEQFF. The DNA for the CDR3 is TGTGCCAGCGGGAGTCCATACAATGAGCAGTTCTTC.

The chain has TRBV7-2 and TRBJ2-5, with a tentative D call TRBD2 (5 bases). Trimming took 2 bases from V and 2 from J, leaving 12 bases between them. Germline CDR1 and CDR2: SGHTA and FQGNSA. This CDR3 is built from 15 residues. The CDR3 spells CASSLSYLAQETQYF. DNA of the CDR3: TGTGCCAGCAGCTTATCGTATCTAGCTCAAGAGACCCAGTACTTC.

In DNA form, the CDR3 reads TGCGCCAGCAGCCTCTGGGCGGCGGGAGGCAGCACAGATACGCAGTATTTT. Translated, it gives CASSLWAAGGSTDTQYF. The rearrangement uses TRBV4-1 and TRBJ2-3, with 8 bases fitting TRBD2. V lost 4 bases, J lost 0 bases, and 9 bases stayed unmatched. Germline CDR1 reads MGHRA; CDR2 reads YSYEKL. The CDR3 contains 17 residues.

The rearrangement joins TRBV7-2 to TRBJ1-2; 7 bases line up with TRBD1. V shed 5 bases, J shed 4 bases, and the junction held 4 bases outside the gene matches. Germline CDR1 SGHTA, CDR2 FQGNSA. This CDR3 region has 13 residues. The CDR3 protein is CASSRGTVYGYTF. Here the CDR3 DNA reads TGTGCCAGCAGCCGCGGGACAGTCTATGGCTACACCTTC.

V usage is TRBV7-3 and J usage is TRBJ1-2; weak D call: TRBD1 (6 bases). CDR3 length: 13 residues. Trimming took 5 bases from V and 4 from J, leaving 11 bases between them. Germline CDR1 reads SGHTA; CDR2 reads FQGTGA. The CDR3 reads CASSQQGGYGYTF. DNA for the CDR3: TGTGCCAGCAGCCAACAGGGAGGCTATGGCTACACCTTC.

The chain links TRBV19 to TRBJ2-7; 8 bases fit TRBD2. The V segment lost 7 bases and the J segment 0 bases; nucleotides outside the gene matches: 8. In germline, CDR1 is LNHDA, CDR2 SQIVND (reference sequence). This CDR3 spans 15 amino acids. CDR3 in amino acids: CASTINSGASYEQYF. DNA of the CDR3: TGTGCCAGTACAATCAATAGCGGGGCCTCCTACGAGCAGTACTTC.

CDR3 loop: CAISATGQDTEAFF. As DNA, the CDR3 is TGTGCCATCAGTGCTACGGGACAGGACACTGAAGCTTTCTTT. The rearrangement joins TRBV10-3 to TRBJ1-1; TRBD1 aligns across 8 bases. The CDR3 length is 14 residues. V trimming: 4 bases; J trimming: 3 bases; junction bases outside the gene matches: 4. Germline V gene data show CDR1 as ENHRY and CDR2 as SYGVKD.

This clone turned up a few times. The J gene is TRBJ2-7, the V gene TRBV6-5; 10 bases line up with TRBD2. From germline, CDR1 is MNHEY and CDR2 SVGAGI. The CDR3 is 15 residues long. V dropped 6 bases and J dropped 0; count of bases not matched to a gene: 5. CDR3 in amino acids: CASRPIAGGSYEQYF. In DNA form, the CDR3 reads TGTGCCAGCAGGCCAATAGCGGGAGGCTCCTACGAGCAGTACTTC.

This chain connects TRBV10-2 to TRBJ2-5, with D possibly being TRBD2 (5 bases). The CDR3 spans 13 residues. Trimming removed 6 bases from V and 6 bases from J, with 14 bases in between. The germline V gene has CDR1 WSHSY and CDR2 SAAADI. This CDR3 reads CASSDHGVQTQYF. The DNA of the CDR3 is TGCGCCAGCAGCGACCACGGGGTCCAGACCCAGTACTTC.